Below are 10 T cell receptor beta chains sequenced from a single sample in a study of neurological immune-mediated disorders. TCRdb reprocessed the 5' RACE reads via MiXCR and lists one record per CDR3 protein. The sample carries around 60,000 distinct CDR3 sequences, roughly 10% recorded once. Time point defined: longitudinal time-point 1 (baseline). Specimen: PBMCs. These receptors came from a male donor with HTLV-1-associated myelopathy (HAM/TSP).

The sample holds many counts of this clonotype. The chain recombines TRBV7-3 with TRBJ1-6; TRBD1 might be the D (6 bases). Trimming stripped 3 bases from V and 7 bases from J, with 7 bases between. The CDR3 is made up of 13 amino acids. CDR1 and CDR2 (germline): SGHTA, FQGTGA. The DNA of the CDR3 is TGTGCCAGCAGCTTGGACAGCAATTCACCCCTCCACTTT. Residues: CASSLDSNSPLHF.

This clonotype came up many times. The rearrangement joins TRBV20-1 to TRBJ1-1, with D tentatively TRBD1 (5 bases). V was clipped by 4 bases and J by 5 bases, with 17 bases between them. The CDR3 extends over 14 amino acids. Germline V lookup: CDR1 DFQATT, CDR2 SNEGSKA (reference sequence). This chain's CDR3 is CSATRPKWGTEAFF. CDR3 in DNA: TGCAGTGCTACACGACCGAAGTGGGGGACTGAAGCTTTCTTT.

The chain couples TRBV20-1 to TRBJ2-7; the D call may be TRBD1 or TRBD2 (5 bases each). The CDR3 is 17 residues long. Germline loops: CDR1 DFQATT, CDR2 SNEGSKA (reference sequence). Trimming took 4 bases from V and 2 from J, leaving 24 bases between them. The CDR3 sequence: CSAIGTIGAGEPYEQYF. DNA for the CDR3: TGCAGTGCTATCGGTACTATCGGGGCTGGGGAACCCTACGAGCAGTACTTC.

The chain employs TRBV2 and TRBJ2-7; possibly TRBD1 for D (5 bases). This CDR3 is 13 amino acids long. Germline V lookup: CDR1 SNHLY, CDR2 FYNNEI. The V gene lost 7 bases and the J gene lost 0 bases, with 10 bases spanning the gap. The CDR3 DNA follows: TGTGCCAGCAAGTCGACAGTCTCCTACGAGCAGTACTTC. Translated, it gives CASKSTVSYEQYF. The entire variable domain, with the rest obtained from reference TRBV2 and TRBJ2-7, is as follows: EPEVTQTPSHQVTQMGQEVILRCVPISNHLYFYWYRQILGQKVEFLVSFYNNEISEKSEIFDDQFSVERPDGSNFTLKIRSTKLEDSAMYFCASKSTVSYEQYFGPGTRLTVT.

Within the sample, this clonotype is medium-sized. J is TRBJ2-3 and V is TRBV7-9, with D unclear. Per germline, CDR1 SEHNR and CDR2 FQNEAQ (reference sequence). Trimming removed 4 bases from V and 4 bases from J, with 15 bases in between. There are 15 residues in the CDR3. CDR3 in amino acids: CASSWTRSRPDTQYF. CDR3 nucleotides: TGTGCCAGCAGCTGGACGAGGAGTCGTCCAGATACGCAGTATTTT.

The table lists this clonotype with many counts. This chain links TRBV7-2 with TRBJ1-1; D is ambiguous. Germline CDR1 and CDR2: SGHTA and FQGNSA. V was shortened by 2 bases and J by 1 base, with 5 bases between the two germline ends. The CDR3 covers 13 residues. CDR3 in amino acids: CASSLTQNTEAFF. In nucleotides, the CDR3 is TGTGCCAGCAGCTTAACCCAGAACACTGAAGCTTTCTTT.

This clonotype was found many times. V gene TRBV7-2 combines with J gene TRBJ1-2, with 7 bases matching TRBD1. Germline V gene sequence: CDR1 SGHTA, CDR2 FQGNSA. V shed 5 bases and J 2 bases; nucleotides not matched to a gene: 8. The CDR3 loop spans 15 amino acids. CDR3 sequence (DNA): TGTGCCAGCAGCCTAAGTGGACAGGAAAACTATGGCTACACCTTC. It translates to CASSLSGQENYGYTF.

This clonotype was observed many times. The rearrangement joins TRBV20-1 to TRBJ1-5; D might be TRBD1 (5 bases). This CDR3 is built from 15 residues. V was shortened by 1 base and J by 3 bases, with 13 bases between the two germline ends. Germline V gene lookup returns CDR1 DFQATT and CDR2 SNEGSKA (reference sequence). The CDR3 is CSARVPQAFNQPQHF. CDR3 nucleotides: TGCAGTGCTAGAGTCCCACAGGCCTTCAATCAGCCCCAGCATTTT.

In its sample, this clonotype was seen many times. The genes are TRBV20-1 and TRBJ2-3; maybe TRBD2 (6 bases). Germline V gene lookup returns CDR1 DFQATT and CDR2 SNEGSKA (reference sequence). Trimming cost V 0 bases and J 0 bases, with 10 bases left between them. CDR3 length equals 15 residues. CDR3 protein: CSARDPRGSTDTQYF. The CDR3 bases are TGCAGTGCTAGAGACCCCCGGGGGAGCACAGATACGCAGTATTTT.

This clonotype was detected many times. The V call is TRBV12-3 or TRBV12-4, the J call TRBJ2-7, with D unresolved. This CDR3 spans 13 amino acids. V shed 3 bases and J shed 5 bases, with 11 bases lying between them. CDR3 sequence reads: CASSLTGPDEQYF. The DNA of the CDR3 is TGTGCCAGCAGTTTGACGGGCCCGGACGAGCAGTACTTC.